This TCR beta chain derives from a study of blood T cell repertoires in COVID-19. Study summary: Acute-phase and convalescent COVID-19 samples originated in the United States, Italy and Spain. PBMCs, B-cell-depleted T cells, or T cells were the source of the cDNA or gDNA that made up the material.

The germline V gene encodes CDR1 SGHDT and CDR2 YYEEEE. V dropped 0 bases and J dropped 4; count of bases not matched to a gene: 6. The length of the CDR3 is 15 residues. The repertoire was sequenced with immunoSEQ multiplex PCR; TCRdb's copy has only in-frame clones and lacks some. The sample holds fewer than 450,000 clones, about nine tenths seen once. The clonotype was recovered from a woman in her 70s with COVID-19, enrolled during active disease. The genes are TRBV5-6 and TRBJ1-2; 7 bases are shared with TRBD1. The sample comprised peripheral blood. CDR3 nucleotide sequence: TGTGCCAGCAGCTTGGGGCAGGGGGTAGTCTATGGCTACACCTTC. It codes for CASSLGQGVVYGYTF.